This TCR beta chain derives from a study of cytotoxic CD8 clonotypes in ibrutinib-treated CLL. Findings and limits, study-wide: At baseline, clonality was higher than in age-matched healthy donors and correlated with CD8+ counts. Clonality went higher at ibrutinib response and then dropped back toward baseline at progression.

The ends were cut back, 4 bases at V and 0 bases at J, with 12 bases in the middle. CDR3 size: 15 residues. CDR1 is SGHRS and CDR2 is YFSETQ in the germline V gene. This clone was found a few times. Its cognate antigen is unknown. Method: immunoSEQ multiplex PCR; TCRdb's copy keeps in-frame clones and lacks some. The data hold approximately 40,000 clones, with around 70% observed a single time. The J gene is TRBJ2-3, the V gene TRBV5-1, with D perhaps TRBD1 (5 bases). The clonotype was recovered from a human donor with chronic lymphocytic leukemia. This material consisted of PBMCs, taken at disease progression, from a patient treated with ibrutinib. The CDR3 DNA sequence: TGCGCCAGCAGCAAGGGGCTCTCGAGCACAGATACGCAGTATTTT. Protein: CASSKGLSSTDTQYF.